These T cell receptor beta chains were read from a single sample in a study of T cell responses to AZD1222 COVID-19 vaccine. The method was immunoSEQ multiplex PCR; TCRdb's version includes in-frame clones alone and lacks a portion of them. The sample shows about 100,000 clones, 85% to 90% of them seen only once. Sequenced material: peripheral blood, taken on day 0 of AZD1222 vaccination. The receptors were gathered from an adult in good health. The CDR3 runs from the conserved cysteine through the conserved F or W. Fields, in order: V gene, D gene, clone size, J gene, CDR3 DNA, CDR3 protein. A D gene is named only where the DNA matches it firmly. Rows may omit the clone size; those that give it use once, few, many or a size class.

v_gene: TRBV11-3; d_gene: .; abundance: .; j_gene: TRBJ2-7; CDR3nt: TGTGCCAGCAGCTCGGGACACCCCGCCTACGAGCAGTACTTC; CDR3aa: CASSSGHPAYEQYF
v_gene: TRBV6-5; d_gene: TRBD1; abundance: .; j_gene: TRBJ1-2; CDR3nt: TGTGCCAGCAGTTCACCGGGACAGGGAACCTATGGCTACACCTTC; CDR3aa: CASSSPGQGTYGYTF
v_gene: TRBV18; d_gene: TRBD1; abundance: .; j_gene: TRBJ1-3; CDR3nt: TGTGCCAGCTCACCATCGGCACAGGGGGCTGGAAACACCATATATTTT; CDR3aa: CASSPSAQGAGNTIYF
v_gene: TRBV11-2; d_gene: TRBD2; abundance: .; j_gene: TRBJ2-7; CDR3nt: TGTGCCAGCAGCTTGACAAGCGGGATTAAGTACTTC; CDR3aa: CASSLTSGIKYF
v_gene: TRBV7-6; d_gene: TRBD1; abundance: .; j_gene: TRBJ1-4; CDR3nt: TGTGCCAGCAGCATTAGCGCGATCCAGGGGGATGAAAAACTGTTTTTT; CDR3aa: CASSISAIQGDEKLFF
v_gene: TRBV12-3/TRBV12-4; d_gene: .; abundance: .; j_gene: TRBJ2-1; CDR3nt: TGTGCCAGCAGGCCTCAAACAGGCTACACGCAGTTCTTC; CDR3aa: CASRPQTGYTQFF
v_gene: TRBV6-1; d_gene: .; abundance: .; j_gene: TRBJ1-2; CDR3nt: TGTGCCAGCAGTGAATGGAGTGGGGTTACGGGCTACACCTTC; CDR3aa: CASSEWSGVTGYTF
v_gene: TRBV5-4; d_gene: .; abundance: .; j_gene: TRBJ2-7; CDR3nt: TGTGCCAGCAGCTTGGATCCCCGCAGCTCCTACGAGCAGTACTTC; CDR3aa: CASSLDPRSSYEQYF
v_gene: TRBV28; d_gene: TRBD1; abundance: .; j_gene: TRBJ1-5; CDR3nt: TGTGCCAGCAGACCAGGGGGGGCGAGCAATCAGCCCCAGCATTTT; CDR3aa: CASRPGGASNQPQHF
v_gene: TRBV10-3; d_gene: TRBD2; abundance: once; j_gene: TRBJ2-2; CDR3nt: TGTGCCATCATGCGGACTAGCGGAGGGGGGAACACCGGGGAGCTGTTTTTT; CDR3aa: CAIMRTSGGGNTGELFF
v_gene: TRBV6-2/TRBV6-3; d_gene: TRBD1; abundance: .; j_gene: TRBJ1-2; CDR3nt: TGTGCCAGCAGTTACCGACTCCGGGACAGGGATGGCTACACCTTC; CDR3aa: CASSYRLRDRDGYTF
v_gene: TRBV10-3; d_gene: TRBD1; abundance: .; j_gene: TRBJ2-7; CDR3nt: TGTGCCATCAGCTCACAGGGGGCGCGATACGAGCAGTACTTC; CDR3aa: CAISSQGARYEQYF
v_gene: TRBV6-5; d_gene: TRBD1; abundance: .; j_gene: TRBJ1-2; CDR3nt: TGTGCCAGCAGTTTAGACAGGGAGCACTATGGCTACACCTTC; CDR3aa: CASSLDREHYGYTF
v_gene: TRBV11-3; d_gene: .; abundance: .; j_gene: TRBJ2-3; CDR3nt: TGTGCCACCCGGGACTTCGCCACAGATACGCAGTATTTT; CDR3aa: CATRDFATDTQYF
v_gene: TRBV5-1; d_gene: .; abundance: .; j_gene: TRBJ2-5; CDR3nt: TGCGCCAGCAGCACCCTACCCCCGGGTATCGGCGAGACCCAGTACTTC; CDR3aa: CASSTLPPGIGETQYF
v_gene: TRBV6-5; d_gene: TRBD1; abundance: many; j_gene: TRBJ2-2; CDR3nt: TGTGCCAGCAGACGGACAGGGGCGAACACCGGGGAGCTGTTTTTT; CDR3aa: CASRRTGANTGELFF
v_gene: TRBV5-1; d_gene: .; abundance: .; j_gene: TRBJ1-2; CDR3nt: TGCGCCAGCACCCGGGGAGACGCTCTGGAAGGCTACACCTTC; CDR3aa: CASTRGDALEGYTF
v_gene: TRBV6-1; d_gene: .; abundance: few; j_gene: TRBJ2-1; CDR3nt: TGTGCCAGCAGTGAAGTCACGGATTACAATGAGCAGTTCTTC; CDR3aa: CASSEVTDYNEQFF
v_gene: TRBV18; d_gene: .; abundance: .; j_gene: TRBJ1-4; CDR3nt: TGTGCCAGCTCCCTCAATCGAGGGGGGCCTGGTGAAAAACTGTTTTTT; CDR3aa: CASSLNRGGPGEKLFF